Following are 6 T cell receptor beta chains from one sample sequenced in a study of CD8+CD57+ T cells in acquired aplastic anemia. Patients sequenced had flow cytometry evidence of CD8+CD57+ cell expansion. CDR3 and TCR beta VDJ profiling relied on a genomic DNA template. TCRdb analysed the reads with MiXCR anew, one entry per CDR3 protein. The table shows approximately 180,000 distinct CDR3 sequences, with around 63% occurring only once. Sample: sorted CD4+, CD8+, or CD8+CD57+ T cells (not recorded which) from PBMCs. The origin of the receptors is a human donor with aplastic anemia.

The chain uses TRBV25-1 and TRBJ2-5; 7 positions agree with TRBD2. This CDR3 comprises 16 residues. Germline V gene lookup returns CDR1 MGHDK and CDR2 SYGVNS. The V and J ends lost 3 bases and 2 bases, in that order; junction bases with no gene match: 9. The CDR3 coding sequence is TGTGCCAGCAGTGACCCTAGCGGAGATTCTCAAGAGACCCAGTACTTC. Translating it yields CASSDPSGDSQETQYF.

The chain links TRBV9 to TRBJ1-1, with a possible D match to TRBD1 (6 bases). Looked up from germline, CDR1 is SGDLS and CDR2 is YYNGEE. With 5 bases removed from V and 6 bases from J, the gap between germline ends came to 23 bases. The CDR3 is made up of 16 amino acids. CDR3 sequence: CASSYSGGGRGSEAFF. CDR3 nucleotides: TGTGCCAGCAGTTACTCGGGTGGGGGCAGGGGTTCTGAAGCTTTCTTT.

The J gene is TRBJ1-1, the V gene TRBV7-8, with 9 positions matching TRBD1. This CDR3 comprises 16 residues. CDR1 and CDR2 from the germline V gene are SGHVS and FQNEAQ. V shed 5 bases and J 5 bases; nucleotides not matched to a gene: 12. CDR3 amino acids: CASSLPLQGAETEAFF. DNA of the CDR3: TGTGCCAGCAGCCTGCCCCTACAGGGGGCAGAGACTGAAGCTTTCTTT.

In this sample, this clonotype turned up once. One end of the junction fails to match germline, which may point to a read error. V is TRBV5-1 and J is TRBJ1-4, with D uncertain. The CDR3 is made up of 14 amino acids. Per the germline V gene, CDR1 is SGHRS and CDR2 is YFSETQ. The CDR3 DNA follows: TGCGCCAGCGCCCAATCGGCAACTAATGAAAAACCGTTTTTT. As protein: CASAQSATNEKPFF.

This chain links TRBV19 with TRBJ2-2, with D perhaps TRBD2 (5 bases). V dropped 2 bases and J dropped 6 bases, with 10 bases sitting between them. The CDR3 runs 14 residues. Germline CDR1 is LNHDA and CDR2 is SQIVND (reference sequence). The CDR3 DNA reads TGTGCCAGTAGTATAACGGGAAGGGCCGGGGAGCTGTTTTTT. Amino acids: CASSITGRAGELFF.

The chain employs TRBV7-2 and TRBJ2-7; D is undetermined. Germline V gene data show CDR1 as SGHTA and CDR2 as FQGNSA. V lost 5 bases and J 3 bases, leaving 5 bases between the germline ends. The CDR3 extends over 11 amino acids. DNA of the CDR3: TGTGCCAGCAGCCCCAACTACGAGCAGTACTTC. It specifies CASSPNYEQYF.